Each of the 18 T cell receptor beta chains below was sequenced from the same sample in a study of T cell responses to AZD1222 COVID-19 vaccine. TCRdb's table, derived via immunoSEQ multiplex PCR, lists solely in-frame clones and lacks some. The profile shows 90,000 to 100,000 clones, roughly 90% of them singletons. Sequenced material: peripheral blood, taken 28 days after the second AZD1222 dose. These receptors originate from an adult who received the AZD1222 COVID-19 vaccine.

This clone was detected only once. The V call is TRBV2, the J call TRBJ2-7; 8 bases agree with TRBD2. The CDR3 sequence is 13 residues long. V shed 7 bases and J 5 bases; nucleotides not matched to a gene: 7. Germline V gene lookup returns CDR1 SNHLY and CDR2 FYNNEI. The CDR3 reads CASNSGIGDEQYF. In DNA, the CDR3 is TGTGCCAGCAATAGCGGGATTGGGGACGAGCAGTACTTC.

DNA of the CDR3: TGTGCCAGCAGCTCGATCGGTTGGGGGACCTCTAATGAAAAACTGTTTTTT. Protein sequence: CASSSIGWGTSNEKLFF. J is TRBJ1-4 and V is TRBV5-6; maybe TRBD1 (5 bases). The CDR3 contains 17 residues. Germline CDR1 and CDR2: SGHDT and YYEEEE. V was shortened by 3 bases and J by 3 bases, with 18 bases between the two germline ends.

This CDR3 is CASKGTGSYNEQFF. CDR3 sequence (DNA): TGTGCCAGCAAAGGGACCGGCTCCTACAATGAGCAGTTCTTC. This chain connects TRBV2 to TRBJ2-1; D assignment may be TRBD1 or TRBD2 (5 bases each). This CDR3 has 14 residues. Deletions cut 7 bases from V and 0 bases from J, with 10 bases between. The germline gives CDR1 SNHLY, CDR2 FYNNEI. Looking up the rest from reference TRBV2 and TRBJ2-1 gives the full variable domain: EPEVTQTPSHQVTQMGQEVILRCVPISNHLYFYWYRQILGQKVEFLVSFYNNEISEKSEIFDDQFSVERPDGSNFTLKIRSTKLEDSAMYFCASKGTGSYNEQFFGPGTRLTVL.

The chain joins TRBV27 to TRBJ2-2; the D is unclear. Germline V CDR1 and CDR2: MNHEY, SMNVEV (reference sequence). The CDR3 spans 14 residues. V lost 2 bases, J lost 0 bases, and 4 bases lay in between. The CDR3 here is CASSLGPNTGELFF. CDR3 nucleotides: TGTGCCAGCAGTTTAGGGCCGAACACCGGGGAGCTGTTTTTT.

CDR3 residues: CASRENSGETTDTQYF. CDR3 nucleotides: TGTGCCAGCAGAGAAAATAGCGGGGAGACGACCGATACGCAGTATTTT. The chain joins TRBV25-1 to TRBJ2-3, with 8 bases identical to TRBD2. The CDR3 is 16 residues long. The V and J ends lost 6 bases and 6 bases, in that order; junction bases with no gene match: 14. Germline V lookup: CDR1 MGHDK, CDR2 SYGVNS.

This chain joins TRBV7-2 and TRBJ2-5, with D possibly being TRBD2 (5 bases). CDR1 SGHTA and CDR2 FQGNSA come from the germline V gene. This CDR3 is 14 amino acids long. Trimming cost V 4 bases and J 1 base, with 10 bases left between them. CDR3 DNA: TGTGCCAGCAGCTACGGCGCGGGCCAAGAGACCCAGTACTTC. Translated, it gives CASSYGAGQETQYF.

The rearrangement uses TRBV5-1 and TRBJ2-5; D is perhaps TRBD1 or TRBD2 (6 bases each). Trimming removed 4 bases from V and 5 bases from J, with 21 bases in between. Germline V gene data show CDR1 as SGHRS and CDR2 as YFSETQ. There are 16 residues in the CDR3. Here the CDR3 DNA reads TGCGCCAGCAGCCCCGAAAAAGGGGGAGGTTGGGAGACCCAGTACTTC. This sequence encodes CASSPEKGGGWETQYF.

The CDR3, as DNA: TGTGCCAGCAGTTTGCGATACACGAACACCGGGGAGCTGTTTTTT. As protein: CASSLRYTNTGELFF. This chain uses TRBV27 with TRBJ2-2; D unclear. Trimming shortened V by 3 bases and J by 0 bases, and 8 bases separated the two germline ends. Germline V gene sequence: CDR1 MNHEY, CDR2 SMNVEV (reference sequence). The CDR3 spans 15 residues.

The rearrangement joins TRBV4-1 to TRBJ1-5, with D hard to call. V was pared by 0 bases and J by 0 bases, with 9 bases between. CDR3 length: 16 residues. In germline, CDR1 is MGHRA, CDR2 YSYEKL. The CDR3 coding sequence is TGCGCCAGCAGCCAAGAACGAGGCTATAGCAATCAGCCCCAGCATTTT. Translated: CASSQERGYSNQPQHF.

The chain carries TRBV5-8 and TRBJ2-7, with 9 positions matching TRBD1. The V gene end was trimmed by 3 bases and the J gene end by 5 bases; junction bases not matched to a gene: 9. Germline V lookup: CDR1 SGHTS, CDR2 YDEGEE. The CDR3 runs 15 residues. Here the CDR3 reads CASSWGQGGFDEQYF. In DNA, the CDR3 is TGTGCCAGCAGCTGGGGACAGGGAGGTTTCGACGAGCAGTACTTC. Filled out from reference TRBV5-8 and TRBJ2-7, the complete variable domain reads EAGVTQSPTHLIKTRGQQATLRCSPISGHTSVYWYQQALGLGLQFLLWYDEGEERNRGNFPPRFSGRQFPNYSSELNVNALELEDSALYLCASSWGQGGFDEQYFGPGTRLTVT.

This clone was seen repeatedly, ten times or more. This chain joins TRBV7-9 and TRBJ2-7, with D tentatively TRBD2 (6 bases). Germline assignment: CDR1 SEHNR and CDR2 FQNEAQ (reference sequence). The CDR3 runs 14 residues. V was clipped by 1 base and J by 3 bases, with 10 bases between them. CDR3 in amino acids: CASSLGGLNYEQYF. Written as DNA, the CDR3 is TGTGCCAGCAGCTTAGGCGGACTAAACTACGAGCAGTACTTC.

This clone is medium-sized. V gene TRBV7-2 combines with J gene TRBJ1-1, with D unclear. The CDR3 spans 14 residues. Germline CDR1 and CDR2: SGHTA and FQGNSA. Trimming shortened V by 1 base and J by 2 bases, and 8 bases separated the two germline ends. CDR3 in amino acids: CASSLVYRNTEAFF. The CDR3 DNA sequence: TGTGCCAGCAGCTTAGTCTACAGAAACACTGAAGCTTTCTTT. The whole variable domain, remainder taken from reference TRBV7-2 and TRBJ1-1, is GAGVSQSPSNKVTEKGKDVELRCDPISGHTALYWYRQSLGQGLEFLIYFQGNSAPDKSGLPSDRFSAERTGGSVSTLTIQRTQQEDSAVYLCASSLVYRNTEAFFGQGTRLTVV.

This chain connects TRBV7-9 to TRBJ2-5; D may be TRBD2 (6 bases). CDR1 and CDR2 from the germline V gene are SEHNR and FQNEAQ (reference sequence). V was pared by 3 bases and J by 3 bases, with 17 bases between. The CDR3 consists of 16 residues. The CDR3 region is CASSFPRGHGEETQYF. The DNA for the CDR3 is TGTGCCAGCAGCTTTCCGCGGGGTCACGGAGAAGAGACCCAGTACTTC.

CDR3 residues: CASSPQTGEQYF. For the CDR3, the DNA is TGTGCCAGCAGCCCCCAGACGGGCGAGCAGTACTTC. This chain links TRBV3-1 (or the pseudogene TRBV3-2) with TRBJ2-7; the D is unclear. Germline V gene lookup returns CDR1 LGHDT and CDR2 YNNKEL (reference sequence). This CDR3 is 12 amino acids long. Trimming pared 4 bases from V and 6 bases from J, leaving 10 bases between.

The chain carries TRBV9 and TRBJ2-5; the D is unclear. Trimming removed 0 bases from V and 0 bases from J, with 12 bases in between. The CDR3 runs to 16 residues. The V gene's germline CDR1 is SGDLS and CDR2 YYNGEE. The CDR3 sequence is CASSVGFQAHQETQYF. In DNA, the CDR3 is TGTGCCAGCAGCGTAGGGTTTCAGGCCCACCAAGAGACCCAGTACTTC.

CDR3 in DNA: TGTGCCTGGGAAGGTACTAGCGGGAGCACAGATACGCAGTATTTT. As protein: CAWEGTSGSTDTQYF. The chain joins TRBV30 to TRBJ2-3; TRBD2 matches at 9 bases. Germline V gene lookup returns CDR1 GTSNPN and CDR2 SVGIG (reference sequence). This CDR3 contains 15 residues. V lost 5 bases to trimming and J lost 0 bases; unmatched junction nucleotides: 6.

The table lists this clone with a few counts. The chain employs TRBV6-2 or TRBV6-3 and TRBJ1-5, with 10 bases aligning to TRBD1. CDR3 length equals 15 residues. Germline CDR1 MNHEY, CDR2 SVGEGT. Trimming cost V 2 bases and J 5 bases; bases outside gene matches: 3. The CDR3 coding sequence is TGTGCCAGCAGTTACGTAGGACAGGGGGATCAGCCCCAGCATTTT. Encoded protein: CASSYVGQGDQPQHF.

The chain has TRBV4-2 and TRBJ2-1; perhaps TRBD1 as D (5 bases). CDR1 and CDR2 (germline): LGHNA, YNFKEQ. The germline V and J ends were trimmed by 0 bases and 4 bases, with 10 bases remaining between them. There are 15 residues in the CDR3. The CDR3: CASSQDQRGYNEQFF. The CDR3 DNA reads as TGTGCCAGCAGCCAAGATCAAAGGGGATACAATGAGCAGTTCTTC.